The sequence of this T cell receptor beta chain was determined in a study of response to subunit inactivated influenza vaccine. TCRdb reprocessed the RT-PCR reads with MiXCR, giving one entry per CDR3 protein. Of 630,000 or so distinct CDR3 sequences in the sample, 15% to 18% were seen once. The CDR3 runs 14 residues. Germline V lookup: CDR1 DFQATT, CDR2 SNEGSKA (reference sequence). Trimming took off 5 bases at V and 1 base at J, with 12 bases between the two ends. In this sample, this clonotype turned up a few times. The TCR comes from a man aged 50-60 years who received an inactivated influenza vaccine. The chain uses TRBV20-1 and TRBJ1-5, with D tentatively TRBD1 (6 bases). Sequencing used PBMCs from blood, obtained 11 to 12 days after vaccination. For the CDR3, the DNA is TGCAGTGCTGAAGATGGGGGCAGCAATCAGCCCCAGCATTTT. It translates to CSAEDGGSNQPQHF.